A selection of T cell receptor beta chains follows, all from one sample in a study of T cell responses to AZD1222 COVID-19 vaccine. The protocol was immunoSEQ multiplex PCR, while the TCRdb copy is restricted to in-frame clones and leaves out a portion. Of about 110,000 clones in the sample, around 85% are singletons; the top ten hold 3.5% to 5.5%. Specimen: peripheral blood, collected on day 0 of AZD1222 vaccination. Receptors originate from an adult in good health. CDR3s include the opening cysteine and the closing phenylalanine or tryptophan. The D gene is left open where the match is weak. Expanded clones get a size class; other rows say once, few or many, or leave the size out.

v_call: TRBV19
clone_size: NA
j_call: TRBJ1-1
d_call: NA
cdr3_aa: CASSRQVTMNTEAFF

v_call: TRBV6-2/TRBV6-3
clone_size: NA
j_call: TRBJ2-1
d_call: TRBD2
cdr3_aa: CASSYEGLTRAVYNEQFF

v_call: TRBV19
clone_size: NA
j_call: TRBJ1-3
d_call: NA
cdr3_aa: CASMSGASSGNTIYF

v_call: TRBV5-1
clone_size: NA
j_call: TRBJ2-7
d_call: TRBD2
cdr3_aa: CASSLVGSGSLTNEQYF

v_call: TRBV7-4
clone_size: NA
j_call: TRBJ2-4
d_call: NA
cdr3_aa: CASSLSDQGGRTKNIQYF

v_call: TRBV6-5
clone_size: NA
j_call: TRBJ2-7
d_call: NA
cdr3_aa: CASRGGNSREQYF

v_call: TRBV5-1
clone_size: NA
j_call: TRBJ2-5
d_call: TRBD1
cdr3_aa: CASTSRGRSSETQYF

v_call: TRBV28
clone_size: NA
j_call: TRBJ2-1
d_call: TRBD2
cdr3_aa: CASSLGGSGSWGEQFF

v_call: TRBV4-1
clone_size: NA
j_call: TRBJ2-7
d_call: NA
cdr3_aa: CASSQATGFEQYF

v_call: TRBV3-1/TRBV3-2
clone_size: NA
j_call: TRBJ2-7
d_call: NA
cdr3_aa: CASSQLLSGAYEQYF

v_call: TRBV5-1
clone_size: NA
j_call: TRBJ1-4
d_call: NA
cdr3_aa: CASSLAATTNEKLFF

v_call: TRBV3-1/TRBV3-2
clone_size: NA
j_call: TRBJ1-5
d_call: NA
cdr3_aa: CASSHGPFNQPQHF

v_call: TRBV9
clone_size: NA
j_call: TRBJ2-7
d_call: TRBD2
cdr3_aa: CASSRTSGTHEQYF

v_call: TRBV7-2
clone_size: NA
j_call: TRBJ2-5
d_call: NA
cdr3_aa: CASRSRGSQETQYF

v_call: TRBV28
clone_size: few
j_call: TRBJ1-4
d_call: NA
cdr3_aa: CASSLVGSTNEKLFF

v_call: TRBV25-1
clone_size: NA
j_call: TRBJ1-1
d_call: NA
cdr3_aa: CASRKGSGRITEAFF

v_call: TRBV19
clone_size: NA
j_call: TRBJ1-2
d_call: TRBD1
cdr3_aa: CASSMGDRGRRTYGYTF

v_call: TRBV11-2
clone_size: few
j_call: TRBJ1-6
d_call: NA
cdr3_aa: CASSSRLNSPLHF

v_call: TRBV3-1/TRBV3-2
clone_size: NA
j_call: TRBJ2-1
d_call: NA
cdr3_aa: CASSQAQRAGSEQFF

v_call: TRBV7-2
clone_size: NA
j_call: TRBJ2-4
d_call: NA
cdr3_aa: CASSLQGLTIQYF

v_call: TRBV4-1
clone_size: NA
j_call: TRBJ2-5
d_call: TRBD1
cdr3_aa: CASSPDRGEETQYF

v_call: TRBV7-8
clone_size: NA
j_call: TRBJ2-3
d_call: TRBD2
cdr3_aa: CASSLVKREVWTDTQYF

v_call: TRBV7-2
clone_size: NA
j_call: TRBJ2-7
d_call: TRBD2
cdr3_aa: CASSSQRGRYEQYF

v_call: TRBV4-3
clone_size: NA
j_call: TRBJ2-1
d_call: NA
cdr3_aa: CASSPVLLSYNEQFF

v_call: TRBV4-3
clone_size: NA
j_call: TRBJ2-5
d_call: NA
cdr3_aa: CASSQQLGGAVYQETQYF

v_call: TRBV5-1
clone_size: NA
j_call: TRBJ1-1
d_call: NA
cdr3_aa: CASSSGRVAPNTEAFF

v_call: TRBV5-5
clone_size: few
j_call: TRBJ1-1
d_call: NA
cdr3_aa: CASSLEQLSTEAFF

v_call: TRBV6-5
clone_size: NA
j_call: TRBJ1-1
d_call: NA
cdr3_aa: CASAWGGGTEAFF

v_call: TRBV5-4
clone_size: NA
j_call: TRBJ1-3
d_call: NA
cdr3_aa: CASSSGGSSGNTIYF

v_call: TRBV7-2
clone_size: NA
j_call: TRBJ1-2
d_call: NA
cdr3_aa: CASSFSGAGRYGYTF

v_call: TRBV18
clone_size: NA
j_call: TRBJ1-4
d_call: NA
cdr3_aa: CASSGGGYFNEKLFF

v_call: TRBV11-2
clone_size: NA
j_call: TRBJ2-3
d_call: NA
cdr3_aa: CASSFEGPDTQYF

v_call: TRBV12-3/TRBV12-4
clone_size: NA
j_call: TRBJ2-7
d_call: TRBD2
cdr3_aa: CASSPRLAGEQYF

v_call: TRBV9
clone_size: NA
j_call: TRBJ2-2
d_call: NA
cdr3_aa: CASSVLPSTGELFF

v_call: TRBV19
clone_size: NA
j_call: TRBJ1-4
d_call: NA
cdr3_aa: CASTRTVYEKLFF

v_call: TRBV30
clone_size: NA
j_call: TRBJ1-2
d_call: NA
cdr3_aa: CAGGGGPNYGYTF

v_call: TRBV30
clone_size: NA
j_call: TRBJ1-5
d_call: TRBD1
cdr3_aa: CAWSVKGQGFRSRPQHF

v_call: TRBV4-3
clone_size: NA
j_call: TRBJ2-1
d_call: NA
cdr3_aa: CASSQDFDSYNEQFF

v_call: TRBV13
clone_size: NA
j_call: TRBJ2-3
d_call: NA
cdr3_aa: CASSFLQLTDTQYF

v_call: TRBV11-2
clone_size: NA
j_call: TRBJ2-7
d_call: NA
cdr3_aa: CASRSIRDRSSYEQYF

v_call: TRBV5-1
clone_size: NA
j_call: TRBJ1-5
d_call: NA
cdr3_aa: CASSLAVGNQPQHF

v_call: TRBV7-8
clone_size: NA
j_call: TRBJ2-1
d_call: TRBD2
cdr3_aa: CASSLVSLAGAYEQFF

v_call: TRBV9
clone_size: NA
j_call: TRBJ1-1
d_call: NA
cdr3_aa: CASSVATGPPEAFF

v_call: TRBV19
clone_size: NA
j_call: TRBJ1-5
d_call: NA
cdr3_aa: CASSIWGSGQPQHF

v_call: TRBV19
clone_size: NA
j_call: TRBJ2-7
d_call: TRBD1
cdr3_aa: CASSVQGATYEQYF

v_call: TRBV5-1
clone_size: once
j_call: TRBJ1-3
d_call: TRBD1
cdr3_aa: CASSLSGQGARGNTIYF

v_call: TRBV27
clone_size: NA
j_call: TRBJ1-5
d_call: TRBD1
cdr3_aa: CASSLPDRVVGQPQHF

v_call: TRBV19
clone_size: few
j_call: TRBJ1-5
d_call: NA
cdr3_aa: CASSIEQSNQPQHF

v_call: TRBV18
clone_size: once
j_call: TRBJ2-1
d_call: TRBD1
cdr3_aa: CASSLRQGDEQFF

v_call: TRBV9
clone_size: once
j_call: TRBJ1-4
d_call: NA
cdr3_aa: CASSVGVANEKLFF

v_call: TRBV18
clone_size: NA
j_call: TRBJ1-3
d_call: TRBD1
cdr3_aa: CASSPSTGTGTGNTIYF

v_call: TRBV5-1
clone_size: NA
j_call: TRBJ1-3
d_call: NA
cdr3_aa: CASTEIPGHRSGNTIYF

v_call: TRBV4-1
clone_size: once
j_call: TRBJ1-2
d_call: NA
cdr3_aa: CASSHVAGETNYGYTF